These 8 T cell receptor beta chains originate from one sample sequenced in a study of OX40 agonist ivuxolimab in advanced cancers. Clones were read by immunoSEQ multiplex PCR, and TCRdb kept only the in-frame ones, dropping some. Among some 15,000 clones listed, around four fifths were seen once. Source: CD4+ or CD8+ T cells sorted from blood, taken in a trial of the OX40 agonist ivuxolimab. The receptors come from an adult with an advanced solid tumor such as melanoma, head and neck, liver or kidney cancer.

This clone was seen more than once but under ten times. This chain links TRBV7-3 with TRBJ2-1, with D perhaps TRBD1 or TRBD2 (5 bases each). Trimming took off 4 bases at V and 0 bases at J, with 13 bases between the two ends. The germline gives CDR1 SGHTA, CDR2 FQGTGA. The CDR3 loop spans 16 amino acids. CDR3: CASSSGTVSSYNEQFF. The CDR3 DNA is TGTGCCAGCAGCTCGGGGACCGTCAGCTCCTACAATGAGCAGTTCTTC.

The rearrangement links TRBV5-1 to TRBJ2-1, with a tentative D call TRBD1 (5 bases). Germline CDR1 is SGHRS and CDR2 is YFSETQ. Trimming stripped 2 bases from V and 9 bases from J, with 18 bases between. The CDR3 is made up of 15 amino acids. CDR3 nucleotides: TGCGCCAGCAGCTTAGAACAGGCCGCAAGGAGTGAGCAGTTCTTC. Translated, it gives CASSLEQAARSEQFF.

The rearrangement joins TRBV28 to TRBJ2-7, with TRBD2 matching 7 bases. The length of the CDR3 is 15 residues. CDR1 is MDHEN, CDR2 SYDVKM, per germline. The V segment lost 2 bases and the J segment 0 bases; nucleotides outside the gene matches: 4. The CDR3 coding sequence is TGTGCCAGCAGTTTAACTAGCGAATCCTCCTACGAGCAGTACTTC. Protein: CASSLTSESSYEQYF.

This clone was observed a single time. The chain links TRBV6-1 to TRBJ1-5; D is undetermined. V was shortened by 8 bases and J by 3 bases, with 2 bases between the two germline ends. The CDR3 has 10 amino acids. Looked up from germline, CDR1 is MNHNS and CDR2 is SASEGT. The CDR3 DNA is TGTGCCAGCGCCAATCAGCCCCAGCATTTT. This sequence encodes CASANQPQHF.

V gene TRBV13 combines with J gene TRBJ2-1; 11 bases agree with TRBD2. The CDR3 extends over 14 amino acids. V trimming: 4 bases; J trimming: 6 bases; junction bases outside the gene matches: 2. CDR1 PRHDT and CDR2 FYEKMQ come from the germline V gene (reference sequence). CDR3 DNA sequence: TGTGCCAGCAGCTCGGGACTAGCGGTCAATGAGCAGTTCTTC. This codes for CASSSGLAVNEQFF.

The chain combines TRBV13 with TRBJ2-5; 11 nucleotides agree with TRBD2. The CDR3 sequence is 16 residues long. The junction had 10 bases not matched to a gene; V was cut back by 5 bases and J by 5 bases. Germline V gene sequence: CDR1 PRHDT, CDR2 FYEKMQ (reference sequence). The chain's CDR3 is CASSHRSGRALETQYF. The DNA for the CDR3 is TGTGCCAGCAGCCACCGTAGCGGGAGGGCCCTGGAGACCCAGTACTTC.

The CDR3 region has the DNA TGTGCCAGCAGGATAACAGGGGGAACGACCTACGAGCAGTACTTC. Protein product: CASRITGGTTYEQYF. The chain links TRBV27 to TRBJ2-7, with TRBD1 matching over 8 bases. With 6 bases clipped from V and 2 bases from J, the junction kept 9 bases outside the gene matches. The CDR3 is 15 residues long. Per germline, CDR1 MNHEY and CDR2 SMNVEV (reference sequence).

The rearrangement joins TRBV27 to TRBJ2-7, with TRBD2 matching 14 bases. Germline-derived CDR1 and CDR2 are MNHEY and SMNVEV (reference sequence). The CDR3 sequence is 14 residues long. V gave up 6 bases and J gave up 8 bases; unmatched junction bases: 6. The CDR3 loop reads CASSPGLAGVKQYF. CDR3 DNA: TGTGCCAGCAGCCCGGGACTAGCGGGAGTCAAGCAGTACTTC.